What follows are 9 T cell receptor beta chains derived from one specimen sequenced in a study of naive and memory T cell subsets. Amplification of ligated cDNA took four PCR rounds with SP2 and nested alpha and beta constant primers. From the UMI-ligation and nested PCR reads, TCRdb called clonotypes with MiXCR, one entry per CDR3 protein. The profile shows about 26,000 distinct CDR3 sequences, roughly 5.4% of them singletons. TCR cDNA received a 3' ligated oligonucleotide that carried a UMI. The sequencing sample was made of blood. The receptors here all came from an adult in good health.

The sample holds many counts of this clonotype. CDR3 sequence: CASSQVQGATEAFF. The CDR3 nucleotides read TGTGCCAGCAGCCAGGTACAGGGGGCGACTGAAGCTTTCTTT. The rearrangement links TRBV3-1 to TRBJ1-1; 9 bases fit TRBD1. The CDR3 is made up of 14 amino acids. The germline gives CDR1 LGHDT, CDR2 YNNKEL (reference sequence). V gave up 3 bases and J gave up 5 bases; unmatched junction bases: 4.

This clonotype is classed as medium-sized. The junction shows a germline mismatch at one end, possibly a read error. The chain employs TRBV6-6 and TRBJ1-1; D is ambiguous. The CDR3 spans 15 residues. CDR1 is MNHNY, CDR2 SVGAGI, per germline (reference sequence). CDR3 sequence reads: CASSYDLRRLITPYF. The CDR3 region has the DNA TGTGCCAGCAGTTATGACCTCCGACGCCTTATTACACCCTACTTT.

This clonotype was detected many times. The genes are TRBV5-1 and TRBJ2-2; 8 bases fit TRBD2. The CDR3 spans 17 residues. Germline lookup yields CDR1 SGHRS and CDR2 YFSETQ. V gave up 1 base and J gave up 0 bases; unmatched junction bases: 5. The CDR3 bases are TGCGCCAGCAGCTTGACTAGCGGTATCGCGAACACCGGGGAGCTGTTTTTT. Its protein is CASSLTSGIANTGELFF.

In its sample, this clonotype was seen a few times. The chain employs TRBV9 and TRBJ2-7; D is unresolved. The germline V gene encodes CDR1 SGDLS and CDR2 YYNGEE. The CDR3 has 14 amino acids. The V end was cut by 0 bases, the J end by 2 bases, with 9 bases between. CDR3 nucleotides: TGTGCCAGCAGCGTAGGTGGTCCCACCTACGAGCAGTACTTC. This encodes CASSVGGPTYEQYF.

This clonotype was recorded many times. The chain combines TRBV7-2 with TRBJ2-5, with TRBD2 identical over 9 bases. This CDR3 is built from 16 residues. The germline V gene encodes CDR1 SGHTA and CDR2 FQGNSA. Trimming at V came to 1 base and at J to 2 bases, leaving 5 bases not matched to a gene. This CDR3 is CASSLEAGGFQETQYF. The CDR3 DNA reads as TGTGCCAGCAGCTTAGAGGCGGGAGGGTTTCAAGAGACCCAGTACTTC.

This clonotype was counted a few times. This chain links TRBV12-3 or TRBV12-4 with TRBJ2-7; TRBD1 matches 9 bases. V shed 4 bases, J shed 3 bases, and the junction held 7 bases outside the gene matches. The CDR3 totals 15 residues. In DNA, the CDR3 is TGTGCCAGCAGTTCAACCGGGACAGGGATCTACGAGCAGTACTTC. This sequence encodes CASSSTGTGIYEQYF.

This clonotype occurred many times. The V gene is TRBV7-2, the J gene TRBJ1-3, with a weak D call TRBD1 (5 bases). There are 15 residues in the CDR3. The V end lost 2 bases, the J end lost 2 bases, and 10 bases lay between the germline ends. Per germline, CDR1 SGHTA and CDR2 FQGNSA. The chain's CDR3 is CASSLRGGAGNTIYF. The CDR3 nucleotides read TGTGCCAGCAGCTTAAGGGGAGGGGCTGGAAACACCATATATTTT. Based on the CDR3 plus reference TRBV7-2 and TRBJ1-3, the full variable domain is GAGVSQSPSNKVTEKGKDVELRCDPISGHTALYWYRQSLGQGLEFLIYFQGNSAPDKSGLPSDRFSAERTGGSVSTLTIQRTQQEDSAVYLCASSLRGGAGNTIYFGEGSWLTVV.

The genes are TRBV6-2 or TRBV6-3 and TRBJ2-7; 10 positions agree with TRBD1. J gave up 6 bases and V 11 bases, and 13 bases lay outside the gene matches. Germline V gene lookup returns CDR1 MNHEY and CDR2 SVGEGT. This CDR3 comprises 14 residues. This CDR3 reads CAGTVGTGVGEQYF. CDR3 coding DNA: TGTGCCGGCACCGTTGGGACAGGGGTCGGCGAGCAGTACTTC.

This clonotype occurred many times. CDR3 sequence reads: CASRNGQGQDTQYF. CDR3 DNA sequence: TGTGCCAGCCGAAACGGACAGGGGCAGGATACGCAGTATTTT. This chain uses TRBV28 with TRBJ2-3; TRBD1 matches 9 bases. The V gene's germline CDR1 is MDHEN and CDR2 SYDVKM. The V and J ends lost 8 bases and 6 bases, in that order; junction bases with no gene match: 9. The CDR3 extends over 14 amino acids.